This TCR beta chain was found in a study of T cell responses to AZD1222 COVID-19 vaccine. General observations from the study: Rises in breadth and depth of Spike-specific TCRs came after two AZD1222 doses. Across the whole spike, CD4 TCRs peaked at regions 160-218 and 743-854. Among the donors, most were white British and more were female, and clonal diversity was possibly underestimated. Nearly half of unique spike-specific TCRs reportedly avoided B.1.351 and B.1.1.7 mutated regions.

Comments on this clone: Its antigen is as yet unknown.

Repertoires were generated with immunoSEQ multiplex PCR, while TCRdb's copy carries only in-frame clones and drops some. Altogether around 140,000 clones are present, roughly 90% being singletons, with the ten largest covering 2.9%. In germline, CDR1 is SGHTA, CDR2 FQGNSA. The CDR3 contains 12 residues. Trimming cost V 5 bases and J 9 bases, with 8 bases left between them. The genes are TRBV7-2 and TRBJ1-6; weak D call: TRBD1 (5 bases). The receptor comes from an adult in good health. The sample consisted of peripheral blood, taken on day 0 of AZD1222 vaccination. This CDR3 reads CASSPQGSPLHF. The DNA for the CDR3 is TGTGCCAGCAGCCCCCAGGGTTCACCCCTCCACTTT. The full variable domain, in which reference TRBV7-2 and TRBJ1-6 provide the parts outside the CDR3, is GAGVSQSPSNKVTEKGKDVELRCDPISGHTALYWYRQSLGQGLEFLIYFQGNSAPDKSGLPSDRFSAERTGGSVSTLTIQRTQQEDSAVYLCASSPQGSPLHFGNGTRLTVT.